The 21 T cell receptor beta chains below come from one sample, sequenced in a study of blood T cell repertoires in COVID-19 (dated by TCRdb to about 2020). Libraries were prepared through the immunoSEQ multiplex PCR assay. In TCRdb, the immuneACCESS table is reduced to in-frame sequences with V and J assigned. These tables do not hold every clone; where another copy was compared, an unresolved V gene accounts for under half, and the others remain unexplained. For this sample there are under 350,000 clones; 75% to 90% appear just once. Together, the top ten hold around 4.4% of the sample. Source material: peripheral blood. These TCRs come from a man aged 35 to 55 with acute or convalescent COVID-19.

The chain has TRBV4-1 and TRBJ2-1, with a possible D match to TRBD1 (5 bases). The CDR3 has 17 amino acids. Looked up from germline, CDR1 is MGHRA and CDR2 is YSYEKL. V was cut by 4 bases and J by 0 bases, with 16 bases left in between. DNA of the CDR3: TGCGCCAGCAGCCGAGTCGAGACAGTGAGCTCCTACAATGAGCAGTTCTTC. Protein product: CASSRVETVSSYNEQFF.

The chain combines TRBV30 with TRBJ2-1; 9 positions match TRBD1. The germline gives CDR1 GTSNPN, CDR2 SVGIG (reference sequence). This CDR3 comprises 13 residues. V shed 5 bases, J shed 7 bases, and the junction held 6 bases outside the gene matches. The CDR3 DNA reads as TGTGCCTGGGGCGGGACAGGGAAAAATGAGCAGTTCTTC. Protein product: CAWGGTGKNEQFF.

The chain links TRBV28 to TRBJ2-7, with TRBD2 as a possible D gene (6 bases). This CDR3 is 17 amino acids long. The V gene lost 5 bases and the J gene lost 2 bases, with 22 bases spanning the gap. Germline-derived CDR1 and CDR2 are MDHEN and SYDVKM. CDR3 DNA sequence: TGTGCCAGCAGTCCCCTCCCGGGGAGGCGACCAACCTACGAGCAGTACTTC. It encodes CASSPLPGRRPTYEQYF.

This chain links TRBV18 with TRBJ2-3; 13 nucleotides match TRBD2. Germline loops: CDR1 KGHSH, CDR2 LQKENI. This CDR3 is 16 amino acids long. V shed 3 bases and J 4 bases; nucleotides not matched to a gene: 4. The CDR3 DNA reads TGTGCCAGCTCACCCTCACTAGCGGGGGGGGCAGATACGCAGTATTTT. Amino acids: CASSPSLAGGADTQYF. The variable domain in full, with the rest retrieved from reference TRBV18 and TRBJ2-3, is NAGVMQNPRHLVRRRGQEARLRCSPMKGHSHVYWYRQLPEEGLKFMVYLQKENIIDESGMPKERFSAEFPKEGPSILRIQQVVRGDSAAYFCASSPSLAGGADTQYFGPGTRLTVL.

This clone was counted only a few times. The same CDR3 also results from other DNA sequences found in this sample. The chain carries TRBV19 and TRBJ2-6; maybe TRBD2 (5 bases). V gave up 2 bases and J gave up 0 bases, with 5 bases separating them. Germline assignment: CDR1 LNHDA and CDR2 SQIVND (reference sequence). The CDR3 is made up of 15 amino acids. CDR3 residues: CASSIRDSGANVLTF. CDR3 in DNA: TGTGCCAGTAGTATACGGGACTCTGGGGCCAACGTCCTGACTTTC.

The chain employs TRBV6-6 and TRBJ1-4; 10 nucleotides agree with TRBD1. CDR1 and CDR2 from the germline V gene are MNHNY and SVGAGI (reference sequence). Trimming at V came to 6 bases and at J to 7 bases, leaving 8 bases not matched to a gene. This CDR3 is 15 amino acids long. Here the CDR3 DNA reads TGTGCCAGCAGCCCTAGGGACAGGGGAAGTGAAAAACTGTTTTTT. Translation gives CASSPRDRGSEKLFF.

CDR3 nucleotide sequence: TGTGCCAGCAGCCAGGGCTTCTATGGCTACACCTTC. As protein: CASSQGFYGYTF. The V call is TRBV12-3 or TRBV12-4, the J call TRBJ1-2; D possibly corresponds to TRBD1 (5 bases). The CDR3 length is 12 residues. V was clipped by 6 bases and J by 4 bases, with 9 bases between them.

This clone has just one count. The J gene is TRBJ2-3, the V gene TRBV5-4, with TRBD1 as a possible D gene (5 bases). V dropped 2 bases and J dropped 2 bases, with 12 bases sitting between them. The CDR3 is 15 amino acids. Germline assignment: CDR1 SGHNT and CDR2 YYREEE (reference sequence). CDR3 nucleotides: TGTGCCAGCAGCTTTAATGGGGCCATCACAGATACGCAGTATTTT. Translated: CASSFNGAITDTQYF.

On this clone itself: Other DNA sequences in the same sample also yield this CDR3. This chain connects TRBV12-3 or TRBV12-4 to TRBJ1-2; a possible D gene is TRBD1 (6 bases). This CDR3 contains 13 residues. V gave up 5 bases and J gave up 4 bases, with 11 bases separating them. CDR3 in DNA: TGTGCCAGCAGTCCGGACAGCTTCTATGGCTACACCTTC. Translating it yields CASSPDSFYGYTF.

This clone has more than one count but fewer than ten. The DNA for the CDR3 is TGTGCCAGCAGTTTGGTACGGAGAAACACTGAAGCTTTCTTT. Protein: CASSLVRRNTEAFF. This sequence joins TRBV6-5 and TRBJ1-1; D uncertain. The ends were cut back, 4 bases at V and 2 bases at J, with 11 bases in the middle. The germline CDR1 and CDR2 sequences are MNHEY and SVGAGI. The CDR3 has 14 amino acids.

The chain is built from TRBV7-7 and TRBJ2-1; TRBD1 matches 8 bases. The J segment lost 6 bases and the V segment lost 1 base, leaving 8 bases of the junction unmatched. The CDR3 spans 16 residues. Germline V gives CDR1 SSHAT, CDR2 FNYEAQ (reference sequence). CDR3 sequence: CASSLGPGTGVNEQFF. In DNA, the CDR3 is TGTGCCAGCAGCTTAGGACCCGGGACAGGCGTCAATGAGCAGTTCTTC.

The chain couples TRBV12-5 to TRBJ2-7, with 11 bases identical to TRBD1. The CDR3 consists of 15 residues. Germline V gene lookup returns CDR1 LGHNT and CDR2 FRNRAP. The trim removed 1 base at V and 4 bases at J, leaving 3 bases unmatched. In DNA form, the CDR3 reads TGTGCTAGTGGTTTGGCCGGGACAGGGGGGTACGAGCAGTACTTC. Protein sequence: CASGLAGTGGYEQYF.

The V and J genes are TRBV28 and TRBJ2-2; 7 bases map to TRBD1. The CDR3 extends over 16 amino acids. The germline V gene encodes CDR1 MDHEN and CDR2 SYDVKM. V was clipped by 6 bases and J by 7 bases; unmatched bases: 14. For the CDR3, the DNA is TGTGCCAGCAGCACTTCTCGACAGGGCAGGGGCGGGGAGCTGTTTTTT. Protein product: CASSTSRQGRGGELFF.

The gene calls are TRBV12-5 and TRBJ1-2, with TRBD1 matching over 7 bases. Germline CDR1 and CDR2: LGHNT and FRNRAP. This CDR3 is 13 amino acids long. The ends lost 3 bases at V and 5 bases at J; junction bases unmatched: 3. CDR3 residues: CASGFYRGYGYTF. DNA of the CDR3: TGTGCTAGTGGTTTTTACAGGGGATATGGCTACACCTTC.

The chain couples TRBV19 to TRBJ2-7, with D perhaps TRBD1 (7 bases). The V gene's germline CDR1 is LNHDA and CDR2 SQIVND (reference sequence). CDR3 length: 15 residues. Trimming removed 7 bases from V and 2 bases from J, with 18 bases in between. For the CDR3, the DNA is TGTGCCAGTACACCAGACGGCAGGGGGGCCTACGAGCAGTACTTC. It is translated as CASTPDGRGAYEQYF. Filled out from reference TRBV19 and TRBJ2-7, the complete variable domain reads DGGITQSPKYLFRKEGQNVTLSCEQNLNHDAMYWYRQDPGQGLRLIYYSQIVNDFQKGDIAEGYSVSREKKESFPLTVTSAQKNPTAFYLCASTPDGRGAYEQYFGPGTRLTVT.

The genes are TRBV5-1 and TRBJ1-2; a weak D match, TRBD1 (6 bases). V lost 4 bases and J 5 bases, leaving 21 bases between the germline ends. The CDR3 contains 16 residues. Germline lookup yields CDR1 SGHRS and CDR2 YFSETQ. The CDR3 protein is CASSLEQGVGSYGYTF. CDR3 DNA sequence: TGCGCCAGCAGCCTTGAACAGGGTGTGGGGTCATATGGCTACACCTTC.

The chain employs TRBV19 and TRBJ2-7, with D maybe TRBD1 (5 bases). CDR3 length: 13 residues. CDR1 is LNHDA and CDR2 is SQIVND in the germline V gene (reference sequence). V lost 5 bases and J 6 bases, leaving 14 bases between the germline ends. This CDR3 reads CASSPRERGEQYF. The CDR3 nucleotides are TGTGCCAGTAGTCCGCGCGAAAGGGGCGAGCAGTACTTC.

This clone was found once. The chain uses TRBV11-3 and TRBJ2-4; 9 bases map to TRBD2. The CDR3 sequence is 16 residues long. The germline V gene has CDR1 SGHNT and CDR2 YENEEA. The V segment lost 5 bases and the J segment 7 bases; nucleotides outside the gene matches: 12. CDR3 sequence (DNA): TGTGCCAGCAGCCCTGGCGGAGCGGGGGGTGGGAACATTCAGTACTTC. Translation gives CASSPGGAGGGNIQYF. Full variable domain (outside the CDR3, taken from reference TRBV11-3 and TRBJ2-4): EAGVVQSPRYKIIEKKQPVAFWCNPISGHNTLYWYLQNLGQGPELLIRYENEEAVDDSQLPKDRFSAERLKGVDSTLKIQPAELGDSAVYLCASSPGGAGGGNIQYFGAGTRLSVL.

The chain employs TRBV19 and TRBJ2-7; 9 bases are a match to TRBD1. The germline gives CDR1 LNHDA, CDR2 SQIVND (reference sequence). The V segment lost 1 base and the J segment 4 bases; nucleotides outside the gene matches: 5. CDR3 length: 15 amino acids. CDR3 protein: CASSIVGTGRYEQYF. The CDR3 region has the DNA TGTGCCAGTAGTATAGTCGGGACAGGGAGGTACGAGCAGTACTTC.

The genes are TRBV4-1 and TRBJ2-1; D unresolved. This CDR3 contains 13 residues. Trimming shortened V by 0 bases and J by 7 bases, and 7 bases separated the two germline ends. Germline values: CDR1 MGHRA, CDR2 YSYEKL. This chain's CDR3 is CASSQEWANEQFF. CDR3 DNA sequence: TGCGCCAGCAGCCAAGAGTGGGCAAATGAGCAGTTCTTC.

The rearrangement joins TRBV6-1 to TRBJ1-5, with a possible D match to TRBD1 (6 bases). The germline CDR1 and CDR2 sequences are MNHNS and SASEGT. The CDR3 spans 16 residues. V was pared by 0 bases and J by 5 bases, with 14 bases between. CDR3 sequence: CASSEAPLNRDQPQHF. CDR3 nucleotides: TGTGCCAGCAGTGAAGCCCCCTTAAACAGGGATCAGCCCCAGCATTTT.